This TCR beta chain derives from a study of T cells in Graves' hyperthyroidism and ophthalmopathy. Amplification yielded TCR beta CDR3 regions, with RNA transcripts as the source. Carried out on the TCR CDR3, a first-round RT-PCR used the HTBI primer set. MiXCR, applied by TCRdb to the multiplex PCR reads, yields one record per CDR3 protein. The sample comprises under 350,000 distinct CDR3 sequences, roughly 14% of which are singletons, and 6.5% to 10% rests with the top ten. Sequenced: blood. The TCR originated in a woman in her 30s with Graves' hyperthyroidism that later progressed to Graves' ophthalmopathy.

The DNA for the CDR3 is TGTGCCAGCAGCACGGGGGACTACAATGAGCAGTTCTTC. Its protein is CASSTGDYNEQFF. The chain combines TRBV7-6 with TRBJ2-1; weak D call: TRBD2 (6 bases). Germline V gene lookup returns CDR1 SGHVS and CDR2 FNYEAQ. Trimming took 5 bases from V and 3 from J, leaving 8 bases between them. The CDR3 has 13 amino acids. The complete variable domain, with remaining parts taken from reference TRBV7-6 and TRBJ2-1, reads GAGVSQSPRYKVTKRGQDVALRCDPISGHVSLYWYRQALGQGPEFLTYFNYEAQQDKSGLPNDRFSAERPEGSISTLTIQRTEQRDSAMYRCASSTGDYNEQFFGPGTRLTVL.